Below, 7 T cell receptor beta chains from the same sample are listed, as sequenced in a study of CD8 T cells in ankylosing spondylitis. Study-level points and caveats: A motif of 7 or 8 highly homologous TCR beta variants was seen as apparently characteristic of ankylosing spondylitis blood.

Via MiXCR, TCRdb re-called the 5' RACE reads, giving one row per CDR3 protein. The data show more than 650,000 distinct CDR3 sequences, with 10% to 15% seen just once and 0.51% held by the top ten. No antigens are known for them. Source material: blood, either unsorted or a sorted T cell fraction (not recorded which). The receptors here all came from a male donor with ankylosing spondylitis.

The chain is built from TRBV5-1 and TRBJ2-1; 7 bases align to TRBD2. J gave up 7 bases and V 4 bases, and 8 bases lay outside the gene matches. Germline CDR1 is SGHRS and CDR2 is YFSETQ. There are 14 residues in the CDR3. In DNA, the CDR3 is TGCGCCAGCAGCGGATCTGGGAGGGGTAATGAGCAGTTCTTC. This codes for CASSGSGRGNEQFF.

V gene TRBV4-1 combines with J gene TRBJ2-2, with 8 bases aligning to TRBD1. The germline gives CDR1 MGHRA, CDR2 YSYEKL. Trimming took 3 bases from V and 4 from J; bases not matched to a gene: 7. The CDR3 has 16 residues. This chain's CDR3 is CASSQRDRFSTGELFF. The CDR3 coding sequence is TGCGCCAGCAGCCAGAGGGACAGGTTTTCCACCGGGGAGCTGTTTTTT.

This clonotype showed up many times. The chain has TRBV20-1 and TRBJ1-1; D not resolved. The CDR3 sequence is 14 residues long. Trimming removed 4 bases at V and 0 bases at J, with 12 bases between. Germline values: CDR1 DFQATT, CDR2 SNEGSKA (reference sequence). The CDR3 DNA follows: TGCAGTGCTAATCCACAGTACATGAACACTGAAGCTTTCTTT. This gives the protein CSANPQYMNTEAFF.

This chain uses TRBV6-1 with TRBJ2-7; 7 positions match TRBD1. Germline V gives CDR1 MNHNS, CDR2 SASEGT. The CDR3 extends over 15 amino acids. With 6 bases clipped from V and 1 base from J, the junction kept 9 bases outside the gene matches. As DNA, the CDR3 is TGTGCCAGCAGACTATACGGACAGGAATCCTACGAGCAGTACTTC. Translating gives CASRLYGQESYEQYF.

This clonotype has at least ten counts. This rearrangement joins TRBV10-3 to TRBJ2-7; the D gene is possibly TRBD1 (6 bases). Trimming removed 5 bases from V and 1 base from J, with 9 bases in between. CDR1 and CDR2 (germline): ENHRY, SYGVKD. The CDR3 consists of 13 residues. This CDR3 is CAISPGQSYEQYF. DNA of the CDR3: TGTGCCATCAGTCCCGGACAGTCCTACGAGCAGTACTTC.

The genes are TRBV9 and TRBJ2-7, with TRBD1 identical over 8 bases. Germline V lookup: CDR1 SGDLS, CDR2 YYNGEE. Germline trimming cut 0 bases from V and 4 bases from J; bases unmatched to any gene: 6. CDR3 length: 15 residues. CDR3 in amino acids: CASSVADRGGYEQYF. The CDR3, as DNA: TGTGCCAGCAGCGTAGCTGACAGGGGAGGATACGAGCAGTACTTC. The entire variable domain, with the rest obtained from reference TRBV9 and TRBJ2-7, is as follows: DSGVTQTPKHLITATGQRVTLRCSPRSGDLSVYWYQQSLDQGLQFLIQYYNGEERAKGNILERFSAQQFPDLHSELNLSSLELGDSALYFCASSVADRGGYEQYFGPGTRLTVT.

This clonotype was observed a few times. The chain is built from TRBV10-3 and TRBJ2-7; 8 nucleotides match TRBD1. The CDR3 covers 14 residues. Trimming at V came to 5 bases and at J to 2 bases, leaving 5 bases not matched to a gene. CDR1 and CDR2 (germline): ENHRY, SYGVKD. The CDR3 reads CAISLRTGTYEQYF. CDR3 nucleotide sequence: TGTGCCATCAGTCTAAGGACAGGGACCTACGAGCAGTACTTC.